The present TCR beta chain was sequenced within a study of blood T cell repertoires in COVID-19. The wider study: Both acute and convalescent COVID-19 samples were obtained from the United States, Italy and Spain. T cells, B-cell-depleted T cells, or PBMCs supplied cDNA or gDNA.

Authors' processing steps: Reference gene primer amplification in the assay estimated nucleated cell counts. The repertoire was sequenced with immunoSEQ multiplex PCR; TCRdb's copy has only in-frame clones and lacks some. The DNA gave D and trimming, while V, J and clone size come from that table. The sample carries tens of thousands of clones, 80% to 90% recorded once. The table lists this clone with a few counts. Germline V lookup: CDR1 SGHTS, CDR2 YDEGEE. The CDR3 is 15 residues long. V lost 4 bases to trimming and J lost 4 bases; unmatched junction nucleotides: 7. The TCR was taken from a human donor with active COVID-19. The donor label of this sample is uncertain. This chain links TRBV5-8 with TRBJ2-5, with TRBD1 matching 10 bases. The sequencing input was peripheral blood. The CDR3 protein is CASSRGTGEGETQYF. The CDR3, as DNA: TGTGCCAGCAGCCGGGGGACAGGGGAGGGAGAGACCCAGTACTTC. The full variable domain, with the rest looked up from reference TRBV5-8 and TRBJ2-5, is EAGVTQSPTHLIKTRGQQATLRCSPISGHTSVYWYQQALGLGLQFLLWYDEGEERNRGNFPPRFSGRQFPNYSSELNVNALELEDSALYLCASSRGTGEGETQYFGPGTRLLVL.